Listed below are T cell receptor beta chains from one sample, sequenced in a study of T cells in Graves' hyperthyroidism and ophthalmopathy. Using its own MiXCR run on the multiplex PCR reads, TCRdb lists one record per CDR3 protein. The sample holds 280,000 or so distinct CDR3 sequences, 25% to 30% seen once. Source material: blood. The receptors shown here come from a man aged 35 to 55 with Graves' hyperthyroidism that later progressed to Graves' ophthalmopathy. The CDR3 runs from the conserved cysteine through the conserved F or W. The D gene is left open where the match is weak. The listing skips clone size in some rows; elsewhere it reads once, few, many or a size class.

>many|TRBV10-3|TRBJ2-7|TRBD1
CAISEFRDRGFHEQYF
TGTGCCATCAGTGAATTCCGGGACAGGGGATTCCACGAGCAGTACTTC
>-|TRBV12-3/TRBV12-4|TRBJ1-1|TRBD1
CASSQTGVYTEAFF
TGTGCCAGCAGCCAGACAGGGGTATACACTGAAGCTTTCTTT
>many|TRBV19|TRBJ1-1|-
CASSISSPNIYMNTEAFF
TGTGCCAGTAGTATCTCGAGCCCGAATATTTACATGAACACTGAAGCTTTCTTT
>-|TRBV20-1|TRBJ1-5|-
CSARVQGIQPQHF
TGCAGTGCTAGAGTCCAAGGGATACAGCCCCAGCATTTT
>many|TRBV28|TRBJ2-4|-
CASTSFKVQNIQYF
TGTGCCAGTACCTCGTTTAAAGTCCAAAACATTCAGTACTTC
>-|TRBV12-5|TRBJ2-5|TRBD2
CASALGGRASETQYF
TGTGCTAGTGCCCTTGGCGGGAGGGCCTCAGAGACCCAGTACTTC
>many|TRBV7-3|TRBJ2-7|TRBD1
CASSLMGTGAYEQYF
TGTGCCAGCAGCTTAATGGGGACAGGGGCCTACGAGCAGTACTTC
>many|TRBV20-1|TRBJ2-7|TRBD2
CSARGLAGDEQYF
TGCAGTGCTCGGGGACTAGCGGGAGACGAGCAGTACTTC
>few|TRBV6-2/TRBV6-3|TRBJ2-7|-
CACETDNYEQYF
TGTGCCTGCGAAACGGACAACTACGAGCAGTACTTC
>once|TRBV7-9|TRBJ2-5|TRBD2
CASSFAGGQETQYF
TGTGCCAGCAGCTTCGCGGGAGGGCAAGAGACCCAGTACTTC
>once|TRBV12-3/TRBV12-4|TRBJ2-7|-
CASSPNNYEQYF
TGTGCCAGCAGTCCAAATAACTACGAGCAGTACTTC
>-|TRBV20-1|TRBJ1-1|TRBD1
CSARKGQGDTEAFF
TGCAGTGCTAGAAAGGGACAGGGGGACACTGAAGCTTTCTTT
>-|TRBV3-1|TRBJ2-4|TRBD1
CASSQDGTGGSNDKNIQYF
TGTGCCAGCAGCCAAGACGGGACAGGGGGATCTAATGACAAAAACATTCAGTACTTC
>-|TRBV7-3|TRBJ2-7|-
CASSSQGRDEQYF
TGTGCCAGCAGCTCTCAGGGGAGGGACGAGCAGTACTTC
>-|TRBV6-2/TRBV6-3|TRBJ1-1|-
CASSYTDRNTEAFF
TGTGCCAGCAGTTACACGGACAGGAACACTGAAGCTTTCTTT
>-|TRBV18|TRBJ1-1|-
CASSPSRAGRTENTEAFF
TGTGCCAGCTCACCGTCGCGGGCAGGCAGGACGGAAAACACTGAAGCTTTCTTT
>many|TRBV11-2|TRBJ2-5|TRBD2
CASSRGLAGFETQYF
TGTGCCAGCAGCCGGGGACTAGCGGGTTTTGAGACCCAGTACTTC
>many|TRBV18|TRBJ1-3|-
CASSPQGTGNTIYF
TGTGCCAGCTCACCCCAGGGGACTGGAAACACCATATATTTT
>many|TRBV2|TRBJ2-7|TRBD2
CASSGEGAGGVDEQYF
TGTGCCAGCAGTGGTGAAGGAGCGGGGGGAGTAGACGAGCAGTACTTC
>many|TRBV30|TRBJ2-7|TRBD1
CAWSRPDRSYEQYF
TGTGCCTGGAGTCGGCCGGACAGGAGCTACGAGCAGTACTTC
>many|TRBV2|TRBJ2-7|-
CASGEVVAKQYF
TGTGCCAGCGGAGAGGTTGTGGCTAAGCAGTACTTC
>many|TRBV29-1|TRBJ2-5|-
CSSERVRETQYF
TGCAGTTCGGAGAGGGTTCGGGAGACCCAGTACTTC
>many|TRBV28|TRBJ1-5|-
CASSFLRWDRGQPQHF
TGTGCCAGCAGTTTTTTGAGATGGGATCGTGGTCAGCCCCAGCATTTT
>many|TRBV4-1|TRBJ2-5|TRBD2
CASSQVRNMGEGRQETQYF
TGCGCCAGCAGCCAAGTTCGAAATATGGGGGAGGGGAGACAAGAGACCCAGTACTTC
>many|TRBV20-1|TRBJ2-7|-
CSAGSGYEQYF
TGCAGTGCTGGGTCTGGTTATGAGCAGTACTTC
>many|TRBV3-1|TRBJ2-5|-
CASSPWGPEETQYF
TGTGCCAGCAGCCCCTGGGGGCCGGAAGAGACCCAGTACTTC
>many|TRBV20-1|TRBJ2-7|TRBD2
CSAVGLAGVSYEQYF
TGCAGTGCTGTGGGACTAGCGGGGGTCTCCTACGAGCAGTACTTC
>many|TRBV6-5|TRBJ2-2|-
CASSSIRDRYTGELFF
TGTGCCAGCAGTTCCATCCGGGACCGATACACCGGGGAGCTGTTTTTT
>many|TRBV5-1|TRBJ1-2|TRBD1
CASCISGRTGVNYGYTF
TGCGCCAGCTGCATCTCTGGACGGACAGGAGTTAACTATGGCTACACCTTC
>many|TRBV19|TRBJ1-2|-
CASRQGTYGYTF
TGTGCCAGTAGACAGGGAACCTATGGCTACACCTTC
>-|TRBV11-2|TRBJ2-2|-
CASSFEGSSTGELFF
TGTGCCAGCAGCTTCGAGGGATCTTCCACCGGGGAGCTGTTTTTT
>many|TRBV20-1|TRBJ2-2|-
CSAYGDTGELFF
TGCAGTGCTTATGGGGACACCGGGGAGCTGTTTTTT